This T cell receptor (beta chain) was recorded in a study of a mutant IDH1 vaccine in newly diagnosed glioma. Turning to this clone: Antigen specificity is unknown.

The sample's time point: week 35, safety follow-up. Vaccine doses each comprised 300 ug of mutant IDH1 20-mer peptide, with topical imiquimod. With 3 bases removed from V and 3 bases from J, the gap between germline ends came to 5 bases. Per the germline V gene, CDR1 is GTSNPN and CDR2 is SVGIG (reference sequence). There are 12 residues in the CDR3. The protocol was immunoSEQ multiplex PCR, while the TCRdb copy is restricted to in-frame clones and leaves out a portion. The table lists tens of thousands of clones, around 83% of them singletons. This specimen was PBMCs, taken from a glioma patient whose treatment included an IDH1 peptide vaccine. The chain combines TRBV30 with TRBJ1-4; D is uncertain. This TCR was recovered from a woman aged 18-30 years with glioma. CDR3 protein: CAWSRPNEKLFF. CDR3 DNA sequence: TGTGCCTGGAGCAGGCCTAATGAAAAACTGTTTTTT.